Listed below are T cell receptor beta chains from one sample, sequenced in a study of human T cells and chemical hapten exposure. MiXCR, applied by TCRdb to the RACE reads, yields one record per CDR3 protein. Among tens of thousands of distinct CDR3 sequences listed, over 9% were seen once. Sequenced here: whole blood, sampled in connection with sensitization to the hapten diphenylcyclopropenone (DPC). The receptor set was obtained from a middle-aged woman with alopecia areata. Some clones in this sample may be carry-over from other donors' samples. CDR3s leave out the opening cysteine and the closing phenylalanine or tryptophan.

ASSIQGKVYEQY	TRBJ2-7	TRBV19
SAMTGSTTGELF	TRBJ2-2	TRBV29-1
ASGDRGDPGELF	TRBJ2-2	TRBV4-3
ASSASRGRTGELF	TRBJ2-2	TRBV28
SVEVGTGGSDEQY	TRBJ2-7	TRBV29-1
ASTGGSYNEQF	TRBJ2-1	TRBV7-2
ASSAHPTGGNTEAF	TRBJ1-1	TRBV9
ASSYGGLYGYT	TRBJ1-2	TRBV6-5
ATRSSSGPSSYNEQF	TRBJ2-1	TRBV3-1
ASSYRWESPNEQF	TRBJ2-1	TRBV6-5
ASTQDSLYT	TRBJ1-2	TRBV6-1
ASSTSDRLLGSPLH	TRBJ1-6	TRBV19
SVGETTGGVYT	TRBJ1-2	TRBV29-1
SAEAGVHTTDTQY	TRBJ2-3	TRBV20-1
ASSLASTAYEQY	TRBJ2-7	TRBV5-5
ASSRGSAAGGRRDTQY	TRBJ2-3	TRBV9
ASSPGGAVSVEQF	TRBJ2-1	TRBV9
ATSRVGTEQF	TRBJ2-1	TRBV15
ASTRTGTAPETQY	TRBJ2-5	TRBV11-2